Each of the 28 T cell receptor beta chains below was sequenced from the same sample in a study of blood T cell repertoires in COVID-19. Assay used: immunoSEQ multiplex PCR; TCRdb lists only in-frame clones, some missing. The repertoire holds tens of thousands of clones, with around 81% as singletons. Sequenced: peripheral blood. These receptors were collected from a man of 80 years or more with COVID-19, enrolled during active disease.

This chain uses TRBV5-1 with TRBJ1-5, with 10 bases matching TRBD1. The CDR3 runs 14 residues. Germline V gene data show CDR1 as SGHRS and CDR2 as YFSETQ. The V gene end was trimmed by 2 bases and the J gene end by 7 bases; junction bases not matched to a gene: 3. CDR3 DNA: TGCGCCAGCAGCTTAGGGACAGGGGACCAGCCCCAGCATTTT. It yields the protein CASSLGTGDQPQHF.

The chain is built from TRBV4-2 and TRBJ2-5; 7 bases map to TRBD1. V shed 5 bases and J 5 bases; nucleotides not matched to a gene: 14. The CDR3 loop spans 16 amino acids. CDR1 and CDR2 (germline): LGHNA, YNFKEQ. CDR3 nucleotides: TGTGCCAGCAGCATAGCACAGGGGCAAAATGGGGAGACCCAGTACTTC. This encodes CASSIAQGQNGETQYF.

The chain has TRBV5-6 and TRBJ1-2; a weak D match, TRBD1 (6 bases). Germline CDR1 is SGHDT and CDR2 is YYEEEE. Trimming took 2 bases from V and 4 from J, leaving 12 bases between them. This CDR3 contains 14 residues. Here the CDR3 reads CASSLYRVVYGYTF. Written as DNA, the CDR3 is TGTGCCAGCAGCTTATACAGGGTGGTCTATGGCTACACCTTC. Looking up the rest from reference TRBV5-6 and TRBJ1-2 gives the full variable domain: DAGVTQSPTHLIKTRGQQVTLRCSPKSGHDTVSWYQQALGQGPQFIFQYYEEEERQRGNFPDRFSGHQFPNYSSELNVNALLLGDSALYLCASSLYRVVYGYTFGSGTRLTVV.

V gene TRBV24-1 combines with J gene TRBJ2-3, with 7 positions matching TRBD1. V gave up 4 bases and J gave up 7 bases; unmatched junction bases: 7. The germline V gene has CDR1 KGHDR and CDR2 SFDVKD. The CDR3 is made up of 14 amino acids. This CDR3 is CATSDSGTDYTQYF. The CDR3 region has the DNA TGTGCCACCAGTGACTCCGGGACAGACTATACGCAGTATTTT.

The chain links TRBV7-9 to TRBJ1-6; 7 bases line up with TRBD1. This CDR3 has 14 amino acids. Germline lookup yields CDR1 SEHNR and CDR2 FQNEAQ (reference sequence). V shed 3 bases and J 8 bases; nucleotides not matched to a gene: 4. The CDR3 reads CASSLTGFDSPLHF. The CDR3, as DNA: TGTGCCAGCAGCTTGACAGGGTTTGATTCACCCCTCCACTTT.

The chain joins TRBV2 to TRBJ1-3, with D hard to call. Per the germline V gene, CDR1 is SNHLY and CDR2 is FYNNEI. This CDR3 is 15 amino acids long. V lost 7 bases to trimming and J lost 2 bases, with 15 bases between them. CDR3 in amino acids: CASIRLRAAGNTIYF. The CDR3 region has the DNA TGTGCCAGCATACGGTTGAGGGCGGCTGGAAACACCATATATTTT.

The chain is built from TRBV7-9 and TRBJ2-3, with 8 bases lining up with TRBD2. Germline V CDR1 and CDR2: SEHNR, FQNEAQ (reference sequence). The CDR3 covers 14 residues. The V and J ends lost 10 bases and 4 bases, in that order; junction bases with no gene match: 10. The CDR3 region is CATPSGGAADTQYF. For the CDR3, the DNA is TGTGCCACCCCCTCCGGGGGGGCCGCAGATACGCAGTATTTT.

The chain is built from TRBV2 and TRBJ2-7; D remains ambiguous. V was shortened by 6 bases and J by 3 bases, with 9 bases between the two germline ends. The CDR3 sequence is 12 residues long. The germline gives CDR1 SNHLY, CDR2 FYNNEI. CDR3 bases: TGTGCCAGCAGGGAAAGGAGCTACGAGCAGTACTTC. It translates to CASRERSYEQYF.

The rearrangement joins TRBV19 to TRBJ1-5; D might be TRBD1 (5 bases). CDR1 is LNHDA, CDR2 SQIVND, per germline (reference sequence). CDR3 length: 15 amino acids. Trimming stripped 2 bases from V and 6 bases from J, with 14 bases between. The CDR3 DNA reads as TGTGCCAGTAGTATATCAGGGCAAACGCGTCAGCCCCAGCATTTT. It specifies CASSISGQTRQPQHF. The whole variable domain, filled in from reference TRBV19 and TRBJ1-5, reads DGGITQSPKYLFRKEGQNVTLSCEQNLNHDAMYWYRQDPGQGLRLIYYSQIVNDFQKGDIAEGYSVSREKKESFPLTVTSAQKNPTAFYLCASSISGQTRQPQHFGDGTRLSIL.

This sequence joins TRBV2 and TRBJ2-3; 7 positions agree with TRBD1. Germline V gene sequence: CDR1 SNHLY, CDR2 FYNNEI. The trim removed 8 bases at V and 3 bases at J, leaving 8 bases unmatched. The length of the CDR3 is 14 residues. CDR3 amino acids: CASRRDSSTDTQYF. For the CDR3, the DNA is TGTGCCAGCCGCAGGGACAGCTCGACAGATACGCAGTATTTT. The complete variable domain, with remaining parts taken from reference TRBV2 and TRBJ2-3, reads EPEVTQTPSHQVTQMGQEVILRCVPISNHLYFYWYRQILGQKVEFLVSFYNNEISEKSEIFDDQFSVERPDGSNFTLKIRSTKLEDSAMYFCASRRDSSTDTQYFGPGTRLTVL.

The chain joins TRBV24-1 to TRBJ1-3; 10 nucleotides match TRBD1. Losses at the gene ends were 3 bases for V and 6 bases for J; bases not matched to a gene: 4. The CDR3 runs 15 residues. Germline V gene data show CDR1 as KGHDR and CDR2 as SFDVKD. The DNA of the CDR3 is TGTGCCACCAGTGATCCTGGGACAGGGGTAAACACCATATATTTT. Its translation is CATSDPGTGVNTIYF.

CDR3 DNA: TGTGCCAGCTCACTCGGAACAGGGGGAGTATCACCCCTCCACTTT. This encodes CASSLGTGGVSPLHF. The chain couples TRBV18 to TRBJ1-6; TRBD1 agrees at 8 bases. Per germline, CDR1 KGHSH and CDR2 LQKENI. This CDR3 spans 15 amino acids. J lost 10 bases, V lost 4 bases, and 9 bases had no gene match.

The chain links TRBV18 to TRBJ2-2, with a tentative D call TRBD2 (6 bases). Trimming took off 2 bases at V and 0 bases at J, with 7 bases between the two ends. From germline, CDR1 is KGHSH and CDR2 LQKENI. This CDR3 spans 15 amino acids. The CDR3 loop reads CASSPTGANTGELFF. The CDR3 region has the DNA TGTGCCAGCTCACCAACGGGGGCGAACACCGGGGAGCTGTTTTTT.

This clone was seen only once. The CDR3 DNA reads as TGTGCCAGTAGTATCACTCGGGGGACAGGGCGCACAGATACGCAGTATTTT. Encoded protein: CASSITRGTGRTDTQYF. The J gene is TRBJ2-3, the V gene TRBV19; 9 bases map to TRBD1. Germline trimming cut 3 bases from V and 1 base from J; bases unmatched to any gene: 8. CDR3 length: 17 residues. In germline, CDR1 is LNHDA, CDR2 SQIVND (reference sequence).

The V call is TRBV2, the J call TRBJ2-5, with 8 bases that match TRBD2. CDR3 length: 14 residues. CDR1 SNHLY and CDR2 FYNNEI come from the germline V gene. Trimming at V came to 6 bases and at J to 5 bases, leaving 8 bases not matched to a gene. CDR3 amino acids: CASRAGEGTETQYF. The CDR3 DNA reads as TGTGCCAGCAGAGCGGGAGAAGGAACGGAGACCCAGTACTTC.

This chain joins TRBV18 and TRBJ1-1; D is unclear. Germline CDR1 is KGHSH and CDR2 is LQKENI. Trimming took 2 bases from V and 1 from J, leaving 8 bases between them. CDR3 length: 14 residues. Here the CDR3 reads CASSPTVPNTEAFF. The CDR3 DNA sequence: TGTGCCAGCTCACCAACAGTGCCGAACACTGAAGCTTTCTTT.

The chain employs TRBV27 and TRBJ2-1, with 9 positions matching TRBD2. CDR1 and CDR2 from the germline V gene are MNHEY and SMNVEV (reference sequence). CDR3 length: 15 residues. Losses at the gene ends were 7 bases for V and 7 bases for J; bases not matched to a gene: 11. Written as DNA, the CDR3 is TGTGCCAGCACCCCGGGCGGGGGGGCTAGGAATGAGCAGTTCTTC. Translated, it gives CASTPGGGARNEQFF.

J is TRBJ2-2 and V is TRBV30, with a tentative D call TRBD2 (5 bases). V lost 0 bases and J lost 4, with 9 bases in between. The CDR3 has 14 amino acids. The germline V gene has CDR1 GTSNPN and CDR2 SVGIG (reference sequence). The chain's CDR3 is CAWSVGVSTGELFF. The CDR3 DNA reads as TGTGCCTGGAGTGTCGGGGTATCCACCGGGGAGCTGTTTTTT. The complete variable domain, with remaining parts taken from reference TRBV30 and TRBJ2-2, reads SQTIHQWPATLVQPVGSPLSLECTVEGTSNPNLYWYRQAAGRGLQLLFYSVGIGQISSEVPQNLSASRPQDRQFILSSKKLLLSDSGFYLCAWSVGVSTGELFFGEGSRLTVL.

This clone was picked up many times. CDR3 bases: TGTGCCAGCAGTGAAAAACGGATAGGGGGAACCCTCTATGGCTACACCTTC. It codes for CASSEKRIGGTLYGYTF. The chain couples TRBV6-1 to TRBJ1-2; tentatively, D is TRBD1 (6 bases). V lost 2 bases to trimming and J lost 4 bases, with 20 bases between them. This CDR3 contains 17 residues. In germline, CDR1 is MNHNS, CDR2 SASEGT.

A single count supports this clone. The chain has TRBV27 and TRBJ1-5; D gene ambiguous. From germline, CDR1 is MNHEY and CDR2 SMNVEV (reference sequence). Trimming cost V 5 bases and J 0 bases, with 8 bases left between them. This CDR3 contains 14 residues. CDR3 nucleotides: TGTGCCAGCAGTCCCGGGTTTAGCAATCAGCCCCAGCATTTT. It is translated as CASSPGFSNQPQHF.

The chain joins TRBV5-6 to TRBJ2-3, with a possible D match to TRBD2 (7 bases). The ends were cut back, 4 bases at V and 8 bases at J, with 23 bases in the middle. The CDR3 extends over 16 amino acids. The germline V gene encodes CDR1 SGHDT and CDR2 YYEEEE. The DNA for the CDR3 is TGTGCCAGCAGCCTCCTGACGGCGGGGGCTCTTAGTACGCAGTATTTT. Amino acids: CASSLLTAGALSTQYF. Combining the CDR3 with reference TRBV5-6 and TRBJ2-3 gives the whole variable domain DAGVTQSPTHLIKTRGQQVTLRCSPKSGHDTVSWYQQALGQGPQFIFQYYEEEERQRGNFPDRFSGHQFPNYSSELNVNALLLGDSALYLCASSLLTAGALSTQYFGPGTRLTVL.

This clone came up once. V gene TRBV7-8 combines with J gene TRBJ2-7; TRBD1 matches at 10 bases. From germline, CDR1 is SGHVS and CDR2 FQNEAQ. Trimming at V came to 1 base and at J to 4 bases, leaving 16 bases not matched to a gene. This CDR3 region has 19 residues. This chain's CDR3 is CASSLGGDRGRLAFYEQYV. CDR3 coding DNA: TGTGCCAGCAGCTTAGGAGGGGACAGGGGAAGACTAGCTTTTTACGAGCAGTACGTC.

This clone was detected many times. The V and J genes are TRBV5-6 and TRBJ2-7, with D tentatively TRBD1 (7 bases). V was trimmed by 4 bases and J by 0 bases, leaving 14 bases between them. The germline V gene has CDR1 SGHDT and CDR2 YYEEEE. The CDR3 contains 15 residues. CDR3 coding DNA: TGTGCCAGCAGCGCGGGACAGCTAAGCTCCTACGAGCAGTACGTC. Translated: CASSAGQLSSYEQYV.

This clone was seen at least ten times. CDR3 coding DNA: TGTGCCATCAGGGGCGATGGCTACACCTTC. Protein: CAIRGDGYTF. The chain links TRBV6-6 to TRBJ1-2, with a tentative D call TRBD1 (6 bases). CDR1 MNHNY and CDR2 SVGAGI come from the germline V gene (reference sequence). V lost 10 bases and J lost 6, with 9 bases in between. This CDR3 region has 10 residues.

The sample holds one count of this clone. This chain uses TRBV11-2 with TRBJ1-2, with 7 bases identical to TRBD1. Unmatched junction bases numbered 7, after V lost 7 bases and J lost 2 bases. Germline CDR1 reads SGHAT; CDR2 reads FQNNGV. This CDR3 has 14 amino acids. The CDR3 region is CASTSPGGNYGYTF. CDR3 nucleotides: TGTGCCAGCACCTCACCAGGGGGGAACTATGGCTACACCTTC.

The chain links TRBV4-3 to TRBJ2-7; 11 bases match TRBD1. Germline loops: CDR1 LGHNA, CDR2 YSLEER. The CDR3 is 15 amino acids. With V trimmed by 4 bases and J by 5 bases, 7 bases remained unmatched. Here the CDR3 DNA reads TGCGCCAGCAGCCTAACGGACAGGGGGCGGGACGAGCAGTACTTC. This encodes CASSLTDRGRDEQYF.

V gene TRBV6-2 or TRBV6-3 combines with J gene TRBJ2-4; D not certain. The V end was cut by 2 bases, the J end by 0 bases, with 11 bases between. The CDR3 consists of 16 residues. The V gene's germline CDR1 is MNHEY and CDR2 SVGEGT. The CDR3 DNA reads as TGTGCCAGCAGTTACCTCCCAACGGTAGCCAAAAACATTCAGTACTTC. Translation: CASSYLPTVAKNIQYF.

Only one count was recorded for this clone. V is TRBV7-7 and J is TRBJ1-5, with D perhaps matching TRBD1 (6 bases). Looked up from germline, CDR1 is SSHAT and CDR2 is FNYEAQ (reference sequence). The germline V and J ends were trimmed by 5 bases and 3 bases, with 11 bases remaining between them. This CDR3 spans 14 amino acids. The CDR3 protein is CASSQGTINQPQHF. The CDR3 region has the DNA TGTGCCAGCAGCCAAGGGACAATCAATCAGCCCCAGCATTTT.